Below are 18 T cell receptor beta chains sequenced from a single sample in a study of cytomegalovirus exposure and HLA in healthy donors. The primer mix had 60 Vbeta and 13 Jbeta primers. TCRdb keeps only in-frame clones here, not all; method: immunoSEQ multiplex PCR. This table has about 180,000 clones, roughly 80% appearing once. The specimen sequenced was PBMCs. Source of these receptors: a man aged 25-45 years in good health and CMV-seropositive.

CDR3 in amino acids: CASSPTPTDTDTQYF. As DNA, the CDR3 is TGTGCCAGCAGCCCCACCCCGACAGACACAGATACGCAGTATTTT. The V call is TRBV6-1, the J call TRBJ2-3; D is perhaps TRBD1 (5 bases). Germline V gene lookup returns CDR1 MNHNS and CDR2 SASEGT. There are 15 residues in the CDR3. V lost 6 bases and J lost 2, with 15 bases in between.

The genes are TRBV5-8 and TRBJ1-3; 7 bases are a match to TRBD1. Trimming cost V 4 bases and J 0 bases; bases outside gene matches: 7. Germline V gives CDR1 SGHTS, CDR2 YDEGEE. The CDR3 length is 16 residues. The CDR3 DNA is TGTGCCAGCAGCCTGGACAGGATTCTCTCTGGAAACACCATATATTTT. Translation gives CASSLDRILSGNTIYF.

J is TRBJ2-3 and V is TRBV7-2; TRBD1 agrees at 7 bases. V trimming: 5 bases; J trimming: 0 bases; junction bases outside the gene matches: 8. The V gene's germline CDR1 is SGHTA and CDR2 FQGNSA. CDR3 size: 16 residues. CDR3 region: CASSPRQGRSTDTQYF. The CDR3 nucleotides are TGTGCCAGCAGCCCGCGACAGGGCAGGAGCACAGATACGCAGTATTTT.

The rearrangement joins TRBV19 to TRBJ2-7, with TRBD2 matching over 14 bases. The CDR3 has 14 amino acids. J lost 4 bases, V lost 9 bases, and 5 bases had no gene match. CDR1 LNHDA and CDR2 SQIVND come from the germline V gene (reference sequence). The DNA for the CDR3 is TGTGCCAGCGGGACTAGCGGGGGAAATTACGAGCAGTACTTC. Its protein is CASGTSGGNYEQYF.

The chain uses TRBV6-5 and TRBJ2-7; tentatively, D is TRBD2 (6 bases). The germline V gene has CDR1 MNHEY and CDR2 SVGAGI. V lost 5 bases, J lost 4 bases, and 15 bases lay in between. This CDR3 is 14 amino acids long. CDR3 loop: CASSPPGLTYEQYF. For the CDR3, the DNA is TGTGCCAGCAGTCCACCGGGACTGACGTACGAGCAGTACTTC.

This clone was counted between two and nine times. The chain is built from TRBV6-1 and TRBJ1-1; unclear D gene. The V gene's germline CDR1 is MNHNS and CDR2 SASEGT. This CDR3 is 13 amino acids long. The V gene lost 3 bases and the J gene lost 0 bases, with 5 bases spanning the gap. CDR3 sequence: CASSDKMNTEAFF. CDR3 sequence (DNA): TGTGCCAGCAGTGACAAAATGAACACTGAAGCTTTCTTT.

V and J are TRBV11-2 and TRBJ1-5; 11 positions agree with TRBD1. Trimming at V came to 4 bases and at J to 2 bases, leaving 1 base not matched to a gene. The CDR3 spans 15 residues. The germline V gene encodes CDR1 SGHAT and CDR2 FQNNGV. The CDR3 loop reads CASSWGQGGNQPQHF. CDR3 coding DNA: TGTGCCAGCAGCTGGGGACAGGGGGGCAATCAGCCCCAGCATTTT.

This clone has only a few counts. This sequence joins TRBV28 and TRBJ2-7; TRBD2 matches at 11 bases. Looked up from germline, CDR1 is MDHEN and CDR2 is SYDVKM. The CDR3 has 16 amino acids. V lost 5 bases and J lost 0; bases outside the gene matches: 6. The chain's CDR3 is CASSPGLAGSSYEQYF. The DNA for the CDR3 is TGTGCCAGCAGTCCCGGACTAGCGGGCAGCTCCTACGAGCAGTACTTC. Complete variable domain (other parts from reference TRBV28 and TRBJ2-7): DVKVTQSSRYLVKRTGEKVFLECVQDMDHENMFWYRQDPGLGLRLIYFSYDVKMKEKGDIPEGYSVSREKKERFSLILESASTNQTSMYLCASSPGLAGSSYEQYFGPGTRLTVT.

This clone occurred a few times. This chain connects TRBV6-6 to TRBJ2-7; 9 bases map to TRBD1. V lost 2 bases and J lost 2; bases outside the gene matches: 4. Per the germline V gene, CDR1 is MNHNY and CDR2 is SVGAGI (reference sequence). CDR3 length equals 15 residues. The chain's CDR3 is CASSYPGQGTYEQYF. For the CDR3, the DNA is TGTGCCAGCAGTTACCCGGGACAGGGAACCTACGAGCAGTACTTC.

The chain employs TRBV5-4 and TRBJ1-5, with 8 bases lining up with TRBD1. J lost 0 bases, V lost 4 bases, and 9 bases had no gene match. The CDR3 length is 17 residues. Germline CDR1 is SGHNT and CDR2 is YYREEE (reference sequence). This chain's CDR3 is CASSQDRANNSNQPQHF. Here the CDR3 DNA reads TGTGCCAGCAGCCAGGACAGGGCGAACAATAGCAATCAGCCCCAGCATTTT.

The chain combines TRBV27 with TRBJ2-3; D perhaps matches TRBD1 (6 bases). The CDR3 spans 17 residues. Germline CDR1 MNHEY, CDR2 SMNVEV (reference sequence). V was clipped by 6 bases and J by 3 bases, with 22 bases between them. The CDR3 region has the DNA TGTGCCAGCAGCCGAGGAGGCGTGTGGGGGCTGACAGATACGCAGTATTTT. This translates into CASSRGGVWGLTDTQYF.

V is TRBV5-4 and J is TRBJ1-2; TRBD1 is a possible D gene (6 bases). This CDR3 region has 15 residues. The germline gives CDR1 SGHNT, CDR2 YYREEE (reference sequence). Trimming took 3 bases from V and 4 from J, leaving 16 bases between them. The CDR3 DNA reads TGTGCCAGCAGCTCCCAATACAGGGACCCCTATGGCTACACCTTC. It specifies CASSSQYRDPYGYTF.

This clone turned up a few times. The V and J genes are TRBV7-2 and TRBJ2-7, with 9 bases matching TRBD2. CDR3 length equals 16 residues. The V gene end was trimmed by 1 base and the J gene end by 3 bases; junction bases not matched to a gene: 7. Germline V lookup: CDR1 SGHTA, CDR2 FQGNSA. The DNA of the CDR3 is TGTGCCAGCAGCTTAGGGCGGGGGGGCTCCCGCTACGAGCAGTACTTC. Its protein product is CASSLGRGGSRYEQYF.

This sequence joins TRBV4-2 and TRBJ2-7; the D gene is possibly TRBD1 (6 bases). This CDR3 has 13 amino acids. The V end was cut by 3 bases, the J end by 3 bases, with 9 bases between. CDR1 is LGHNA, CDR2 YNFKEQ, per germline. CDR3 region: CASSQGAHYEQYF. CDR3 in DNA: TGTGCCAGCAGCCAGGGGGCCCACTACGAGCAGTACTTC.

The gene calls are TRBV7-9 and TRBJ2-3, with 14 bases fitting TRBD2. Germline V lookup: CDR1 SEHNR, CDR2 FQNEAQ (reference sequence). J was trimmed by 4 bases and V by 3 bases; bases with no gene match: 3. The CDR3 is 16 residues long. Written as DNA, the CDR3 is TGTGCCAGCAGCTTCGGGACTAGCGGGAGTGCAGATACGCAGTATTTT. Its protein is CASSFGTSGSADTQYF.

The table lists this clone with a few counts. The chain recombines TRBV14 with TRBJ2-2, with 13 positions matching TRBD2. The ends lost 8 bases at V and 0 bases at J; junction bases unmatched: 3. The germline V gene encodes CDR1 SGHDN and CDR2 FVKESK. The CDR3 covers 16 residues. In DNA form, the CDR3 reads TGTGCCAGCGGGACTAGCGGGGACGCGAACACCGGGGAGCTGTTTTTT. Translating it yields CASGTSGDANTGELFF.

This chain uses TRBV5-1 with TRBJ2-5; 15 bases match TRBD2. Germline lookup yields CDR1 SGHRS and CDR2 YFSETQ. V gave up 3 bases and J gave up 4 bases; unmatched junction bases: 7. This CDR3 comprises 17 residues. The CDR3 is CASSYGLAGGLGETQYF. CDR3 coding DNA: TGCGCCAGCAGCTACGGACTAGCGGGAGGGCTGGGAGAGACCCAGTACTTC.

The V and J genes are TRBV16 and TRBJ2-1; possible D gene TRBD2, 7 bases. This CDR3 is built from 20 residues. Trimming removed 1 base at V and 0 bases at J, with 22 bases between. Looked up from germline, CDR1 is KGHSY and CDR2 is FQNENV. This chain's CDR3 is CASSQWDWGGPSSSYNEQFF. CDR3 coding DNA: TGTGCCAGCAGCCAATGGGATTGGGGGGGGCCGTCAAGCTCCTACAATGAGCAGTTCTTC.